Listed below are T cell receptor beta chains from one sample, sequenced in a study of T cells in Graves' hyperthyroidism and ophthalmopathy. TCRdb reprocessed the multiplex PCR reads via MiXCR and lists one record per CDR3 protein. In the table there are roughly 130,000 distinct CDR3 sequences, around 20% of which are singletons. The material sequenced was blood. Source of these receptors: a woman between 45 and 65 years old with Graves' hyperthyroidism that later progressed to Graves' ophthalmopathy. CDR3s include the opening cysteine and the closing phenylalanine or tryptophan. A D gene is named only where the DNA matches it firmly. Clone size is not always given. Where it is, it says once, few, many or a class for expanded clones.

TRBD2,TRBV4-1,TRBJ2-1,few,TGCGCCAGCAGCCAGTCTAGCGGGAGGGCCGAGTTCTTC,CASSQSSGRAEFF
-,TRBV28,TRBJ1-2,-,TGTGCCAGCAGTATCAGGGGAGCCCTAGGTGGCTACACCTTC,CASSIRGALGGYTF
-,TRBV9,TRBJ2-1,few,TGTGCCAGCAGCCCCCCAGGGCTCTCCTACAATGAGCAGTTCTTC,CASSPPGLSYNEQFF
TRBD1,TRBV29-1,TRBJ1-3,-,TGCAGCGTTTCTTCGGGTGGACAGGGACTACTCTCTGGAAACACCATATATTTT,CSVSSGGQGLLSGNTIYF
TRBD1,TRBV6-1,TRBJ1-2,many,TGTGCCAGCAGATCGACAGGGAGTGGCTACACCTTC,CASRSTGSGYTF
TRBD2,TRBV12-3/TRBV12-4,TRBJ2-3,many,TGTGCCAGCAGTTCCCAAGCGGGGGTAGGCACAGATACGCAGTATTTT,CASSSQAGVGTDTQYF
-,TRBV7-8,TRBJ2-1,many,TGTGCCAGCAGCTTAGGGGGTTCGGCAAGCAGGGAGCAGTTCTTC,CASSLGGSASREQFF
TRBD1,TRBV28,TRBJ2-7,many,TGTGCCAGCACTACAGGGACAGGTGGTCTTCTTGCCCGCGAGCAGTACTTC,CASTTGTGGLLAREQYF
-,TRBV28,TRBJ2-4,many,TGTGCCAGCAGCGAATCCGGGACAACCAAAAACATTCAGTACTTC,CASSESGTTKNIQYF
TRBD1,TRBV6-1,TRBJ1-1,-,TGTGCCAGCAGTGAACAGGGGGCAACTGAAGCTTTCTTT,CASSEQGATEAFF
TRBD2,TRBV20-1,TRBJ2-7,many,TGCAGTGCTAGCCCCTACGGGACTAGTAAAGACGAGCAGTACTTC,CSASPYGTSKDEQYF
-,TRBV6-1,TRBJ1-2,many,TGTGCCACGGGACGGGACTATGGCTACACCTTC,CATGRDYGYTF
-,TRBV6-1,TRBJ1-5,few,TGTGCCAGCAGGGAGACAGGTGGCAATCAGCCCCAGCATTTT,CASRETGGNQPQHF
TRBD2,TRBV24-1,TRBJ2-5,-,TGTGCCACCAGTGACTCCGTAGCGGGAGAGACCCAGTACTTC,CATSDSVAGETQYF
-,TRBV20-1,TRBJ1-6,few,TGCAGTGCTAAATCAGGCCCCTGGCTCCTCCACTTT,CSAKSGPWLLHF
TRBD2,TRBV29-1,TRBJ2-6,few,TGCAGCGTTTACCGGGGGGAGGAGGGAAACTCTGGGGCCAACGTCCTGACTTTC,CSVYRGEEGNSGANVLTF
TRBD1,TRBV19,TRBJ1-5,-,TGTGCCAGTAGTGCCTCACAGGGGGTTGTGGCTCAGCCCCAGCATTTT,CASSASQGVVAQPQHF
-,TRBV12-3/TRBV12-4,TRBJ1-1,many,TGTGCCAGCAGTTTAGCCCGACGGACTGAAGCTTTCTTT,CASSLARRTEAFF
-,TRBV11-2,TRBJ2-5,many,TGTGCCAGCAGCCCCGCCGGGAGAGGAGAGACCCAGTACTTC,CASSPAGRGETQYF
-,TRBV20-1,TRBJ2-1,many,TGCAGTGCTAGACAGGCGTCCTACAATGAGCAGTTCTTC,CSARQASYNEQFF
TRBD1,TRBV20-1,TRBJ2-3,many,TGCAGTGCCGACCAGGGGGCTACGCAGTATTTT,CSADQGATQYF
-,TRBV5-1,TRBJ2-7,-,TGCGCCAGCAGCTTGACAGCTGGCTCCTACGAGCAGTACTTC,CASSLTAGSYEQYF
-,TRBV4-1,TRBJ1-2,-,TGCGCCAGCAGCCAAGACCCGGGGGGTAATGGCTACACCTTC,CASSQDPGGNGYTF